The sequence of this T cell receptor beta chain was determined in a study of beta chain features in type 1 diabetes. Whole-study findings and limits: Researchers report that Type 1 diabetes patients had moderately but significantly shorter TCRB CDR3s across all four CD4+ subsets. Short templates might get an advantage during PCR, and this would be equal in patients and controls.

The CDR3 extends over 15 amino acids. Germline V lookup: CDR1 LGHNA, CDR2 YSLEER. Deletions cut 0 bases from V and 6 bases from J, with 15 bases between. Investigators reverse transcribed all isolated RNA, so they sequenced expressed TCRB transcripts. The protocol was immunoSEQ multiplex PCR, while the TCRdb copy is restricted to in-frame clones and leaves out a portion. The sample lists 300,000 or so clones; roughly 13% were seen once. To note about this clone: Its antigen is currently unknown.

One heparinised draw, averaging roughly 110 mL, was taken per donor. CD45RO/CCR7/CD25/CD127/CD95/CD27 separated CD4+ naive, central memory, regulatory and stem cell-like memory cells by sorting. All sorted populations exceeded 98% purity. The TCR comes from a man aged 25-45 years with type 1 diabetes. The specimen sequenced was naive CD4+ T cells from blood. This chain links TRBV4-3 with TRBJ2-7; TRBD1 might be the D (6 bases). The DNA for the CDR3 is TGCGCCAGCAGCCAAGAGGGGGCCCGTTTCTCCGAGCAGTACTTC. Translated, it gives CASSQEGARFSEQYF.